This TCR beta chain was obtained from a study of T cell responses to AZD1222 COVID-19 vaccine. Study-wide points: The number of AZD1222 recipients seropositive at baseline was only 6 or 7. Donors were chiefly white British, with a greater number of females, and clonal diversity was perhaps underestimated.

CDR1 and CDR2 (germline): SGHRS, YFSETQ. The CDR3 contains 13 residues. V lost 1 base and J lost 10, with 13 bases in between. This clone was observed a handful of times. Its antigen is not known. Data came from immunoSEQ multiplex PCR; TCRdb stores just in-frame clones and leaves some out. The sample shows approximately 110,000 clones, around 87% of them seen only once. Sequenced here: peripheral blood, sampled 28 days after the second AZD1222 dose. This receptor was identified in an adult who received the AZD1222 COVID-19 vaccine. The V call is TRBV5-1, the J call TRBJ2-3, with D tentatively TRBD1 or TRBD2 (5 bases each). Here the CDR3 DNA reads TGCGCCAGCAGCTTGTGGGACCTCCACCCGCAGTATTTT. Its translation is CASSLWDLHPQYF.